These T cell receptor beta chains were read from a single sample in a study of CD8+CD57+ T cells in acquired aplastic anemia. TCRdb recomputed calls from the reads with MiXCR, one row per CDR3 protein. The sample lists 450,000 to 600,000 distinct CDR3 sequences, around 30% occurring once. Sequences were obtained from sorted CD4+, CD8+, or CD8+CD57+ T cells (not recorded which) from PBMCs. These receptors came from a human donor with aplastic anemia. CDR3s include the opening cysteine and the closing phenylalanine or tryptophan. A D gene is named only where the DNA matches it firmly. Clone sizes are given selectively: once, few, many, or a class where the clone is expanded.

>many|TRBJ1-6|.|TRBV20-1
TGCGCAGAAAGGCGAGGGTCACCCCTCCACTTT
CAERRGSPLHF
>.|TRBJ2-1|.|TRBV20-1
TGCAGTGCTAGAGACAGGGGATGGGAGCAGTTCTTC
CSARDRGWEQFF
>.|TRBJ2-3|TRBD2|TRBV6-1
TGTGCCAGCAGGGGAGGGCCCACAGATACGCAGTATTTT
CASRGGPTDTQYF
>.|TRBJ2-5|TRBD1|TRBV15
TGTGCCACCAGCAGCCGGGACAGGACGTATCAGCCCCAGTACTTC
CATSSRDRTYQPQYF
>many|TRBJ1-1|.|TRBV19
TGTGCCAGTAGTCAGTACCCGGACACTGAAGCTTTCTTT
CASSQYPDTEAFF
>once|TRBJ2-7|TRBD2|TRBV7-2
TGTGCCAGCAGCCCCGGGGGGGGCGGCGAGCAGTACTTC
CASSPGGGGEQYF
>.|TRBJ2-7|.|TRBV6-1
TGTGCCAGCACAAGGCAGGGGGGAACCTACGAGCAGTACTTC
CASTRQGGTYEQYF
>many|TRBJ1-4|TRBD1|TRBV7-6
TGTGCCAGCAGCTTGAAGGGACAGGGAGAAGAAAAACTGTTTTTT
CASSLKGQGEEKLFF
>many|TRBJ1-3|.|TRBV12-3/TRBV12-4
TGTGCCAGCAGTTTCGGGGGGGCTGGAAACACCATATATTTT
CASSFGGAGNTIYF
>.|TRBJ2-3|TRBD2|TRBV19
TGCGCCAGCAGCCGCATCTGCGGGGGGGGGGCAGATACGCAGTATTTT
CASSRICGGGADTQYF
>many|TRBJ1-1|.|TRBV2
TGTGCCAGCACCGAGGGCAGCTCGAACACTGAAGCTTTCTTT
CASTEGSSNTEAFF
>few|TRBJ1-1|.|TRBV20-1
TGCAGTGCTAGGACAGACCCGAACACTGAAGCTTTCTTT
CSARTDPNTEAFF
>.|TRBJ2-7|TRBD1|TRBV5-1
TGCGCCAGCAGTGACCAGGGGGCTTGGGAGCAGTACTTC
CASSDQGAWEQYF
>.|TRBJ2-7|TRBD2|TRBV7-6
TGTGCCAGCAGCCGGACTAGCGGGAGTCACAAGCAGTACTTC
CASSRTSGSHKQYF
>few|TRBJ2-7|.|TRBV6-1
TGTGCCAGCAGTGTACAGGGCTCCTACGAGCAGTACTTC
CASSVQGSYEQYF
>few|TRBJ2-7|.|TRBV5-1
TGCGCCAGCGCAACGCCTGCTACGGGTTCAGTTAGCGACGAGCAGTACTTC
CASATPATGSVSDEQYF